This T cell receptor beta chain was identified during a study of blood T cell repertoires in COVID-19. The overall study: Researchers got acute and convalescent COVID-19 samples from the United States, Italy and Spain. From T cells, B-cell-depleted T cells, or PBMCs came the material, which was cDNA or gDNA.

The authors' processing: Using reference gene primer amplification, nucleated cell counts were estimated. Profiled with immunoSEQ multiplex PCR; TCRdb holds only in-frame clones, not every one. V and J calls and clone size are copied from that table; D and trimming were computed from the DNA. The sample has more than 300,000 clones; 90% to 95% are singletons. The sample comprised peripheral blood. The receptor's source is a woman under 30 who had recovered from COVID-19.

CDR3 protein: CASSQRSGELFF. For the CDR3, the DNA is TGTGCCAGCAGTCAAAGGAGCGGGGAGCTGTTTTTT. J is TRBJ2-2 and V is TRBV6-2 or TRBV6-3; D call uncertain. Trimming pared 5 bases from V and 7 bases from J, leaving 8 bases between. This CDR3 has 12 residues. CDR1 and CDR2 (germline): MNHEY, SVGEGT.